These T cell receptor beta chains were read from a single sample in a study of CD8 T cells in ankylosing spondylitis. TCRdb ran MiXCR on the 5' RACE reads and lists one entry per CDR3 protein. The table shows more than 400,000 distinct CDR3 sequences, with less than 6% occurring only once. The sample comprised blood, either unsorted or a sorted T cell fraction (not recorded which). The receptors here all came from a male donor with ankylosing spondylitis. Both conserved end residues are part of each CDR3. A D gene is named only where the DNA matches it firmly. Some rows mark clone size as missing; the rest say once, few, many or name a class of expanded clone.

clone size: many
D gene: TRBD1
J gene: TRBJ1-2
V gene: TRBV4-1
CDR3 protein: CASSQGGQGHGYTF
CDR3 DNA: TGCGCCAGCAGCCAAGGAGGACAGGGCCATGGCTACACCTTC

clone size: many
D gene: TRBD2
J gene: TRBJ2-3
V gene: TRBV5-1
CDR3 protein: CASSWVGRANTDTQYF
CDR3 DNA: TGCGCCAGCAGCTGGGTAGGGAGGGCGAACACAGATACGCAGTATTTT

clone size: many
D gene: -
J gene: TRBJ1-2
V gene: TRBV12-3/TRBV12-4
CDR3 protein: CASSLSGGDYGYTF
CDR3 DNA: TGTGCCAGCAGTTTAAGTGGGGGCGACTATGGCTACACCTTC

clone size: many
D gene: -
J gene: TRBJ2-4
V gene: TRBV20-1
CDR3 protein: CSARPENIQYF
CDR3 DNA: TGCAGTGCTAGGCCAGAAAACATTCAGTACTTC

clone size: many
D gene: -
J gene: TRBJ1-3
V gene: TRBV20-1
CDR3 protein: CSAQGPPLAGNTIYF
CDR3 DNA: TGCAGTGCTCAGGGGCCCCCTTTAGCTGGAAACACCATATATTTT

clone size: many
D gene: TRBD1
J gene: TRBJ1-1
V gene: TRBV6-1
CDR3 protein: CASRETGTAKEVPEAFF
CDR3 DNA: TGTGCCAGCAGGGAAACCGGGACAGCCAAAGAGGTCCCTGAAGCTTTCTTT

clone size: many
D gene: -
J gene: TRBJ2-7
V gene: TRBV29-1
CDR3 protein: CSVTGSLYEQYF
CDR3 DNA: TGCAGCGTTACCGGGAGTCTTTACGAGCAGTACTTC

clone size: many
D gene: -
J gene: TRBJ1-1
V gene: TRBV5-1
CDR3 protein: CASSLFGDTEAFF
CDR3 DNA: TGTGCCAGCAGCTTATTCGGAGACACTGAAGCTTTCTTT

clone size: many
D gene: -
J gene: TRBJ1-4
V gene: TRBV20-1
CDR3 protein: CSAPYRGLNPWAEKLFF
CDR3 DNA: TGCAGTGCCCCATACCGGGGACTTAATCCCTGGGCTGAAAAACTGTTTTTT

clone size: many
D gene: TRBD1
J gene: TRBJ2-3
V gene: TRBV4-3
CDR3 protein: CASSPRDRGTADTQYF
CDR3 DNA: TGCGCCAGCAGCCCCCGGGACAGGGGGACTGCAGATACGCAGTATTTT

clone size: many
D gene: -
J gene: TRBJ1-1
V gene: TRBV20-1
CDR3 protein: CSASAGFPEAFF
CDR3 DNA: TGCAGTGCTAGCGCCGGTTTCCCTGAAGCTTTCTTT

clone size: many
D gene: TRBD1
J gene: TRBJ2-1
V gene: TRBV5-1
CDR3 protein: CASSLAGTGFNEQFF
CDR3 DNA: TGCGCCAGCAGCTTGGCGGGGACAGGGTTCAATGAGCAGTTCTTC

clone size: many
D gene: -
J gene: TRBJ2-1
V gene: TRBV9
CDR3 protein: CASNPQVGWNEQFF
CDR3 DNA: TGTGCCAGCAACCCCCAAGTCGGGTGGAATGAGCAGTTCTTC

clone size: many
D gene: -
J gene: TRBJ2-7
V gene: TRBV6-1
CDR3 protein: CAARDTSYEQYF
CDR3 DNA: TGTGCCGCCCGGGACACCTCCTACGAGCAGTACTTC

clone size: many
D gene: TRBD2
J gene: TRBJ2-3
V gene: TRBV7-2
CDR3 protein: CASSPGTGTRTTDTQYF
CDR3 DNA: TGTGCCAGCAGCCCAGGTACCGGGACTAGGACCACAGATACGCAGTATTTT

clone size: many
D gene: TRBD1
J gene: TRBJ1-5
V gene: TRBV5-1
CDR3 protein: CASSWGQGNQPQHF
CDR3 DNA: TGCGCCAGCAGCTGGGGACAGGGGAATCAGCCCCAGCATTTT

clone size: many
D gene: -
J gene: TRBJ1-4
V gene: TRBV27
CDR3 protein: CASGRNSDRGNEKLFF
CDR3 DNA: TGTGCCAGCGGGCGAAACAGTGACCGGGGGAATGAAAAACTGTTTTTT

clone size: -
D gene: TRBD2
J gene: TRBJ2-1
V gene: TRBV2
CDR3 protein: CATPSSGVYNEQFF
CDR3 DNA: TGTGCCACCCCCTCTAGCGGAGTTTACAATGAGCAGTTCTTC

clone size: -
D gene: TRBD2
J gene: TRBJ2-1
V gene: TRBV7-9
CDR3 protein: CASSGLLAVYNEQFF
CDR3 DNA: TGTGCCAGCAGCGGCCTACTAGCGGTCTACAATGAGCAGTTCTTC

clone size: many
D gene: TRBD1
J gene: TRBJ2-3
V gene: TRBV20-1
CDR3 protein: CSAPRTGPTDTQYF
CDR3 DNA: TGCAGTGCCCCGCGGACAGGGCCCACAGATACGCAGTATTTT

clone size: many
D gene: TRBD1
J gene: TRBJ1-4
V gene: TRBV10-3
CDR3 protein: CAISDRGLRTNEKLFF
CDR3 DNA: TGTGCCATCAGTGACAGGGGGCTACGAACTAATGAAAAACTGTTTTTT

clone size: few
D gene: -
J gene: TRBJ2-6
V gene: TRBV6-5
CDR3 protein: CASSLRQLGSNVLTF
CDR3 DNA: TGTGCCAGCAGTTTAAGACAGCTCGGGTCCAACGTCCTGACTTTC

clone size: few
D gene: TRBD1
J gene: TRBJ2-7
V gene: TRBV4-3
CDR3 protein: CASSRSTGSAYEQYF
CDR3 DNA: TGCGCCAGCAGCCGCTCGACAGGGTCAGCCTACGAGCAGTACTTC

clone size: many
D gene: TRBD1
J gene: TRBJ1-3
V gene: TRBV5-1
CDR3 protein: CASSPDRPAGNTIYF
CDR3 DNA: TGCGCCAGCAGCCCGGACAGGCCGGCTGGAAACACCATATATTTT